Listed here is a single TCR beta chain. The antigen remains unidentified. V shed 5 bases, J shed 5 bases, and the junction held 5 bases outside the gene matches. The CDR3 has 13 amino acids. The germline CDR1 and CDR2 sequences are SQVTM and ANQGSEA. The sample comes from a study of post-analysis software for immune sequencing data. Study-wide results and caveats: Patients used about 5 TRBV segments, including TRBV5-6, TRBV5-1 and TRBV20-1, more often than controls.

TCR beta libraries were prepared from cDNA with unique molecular identifiers. TCRdb itself ran the PCR reads through MiXCR, one entry per CDR3 protein. In the table there are hundreds of thousands of distinct CDR3 sequences, 25% to 30% of which are singletons. The clonotype comes from a girl under 18 with multiple sclerosis. The specimen was blood. The rearrangement joins TRBV29-1 to TRBJ1-5; 8 bases line up with TRBD1. This chain's CDR3 is CSVSTGDDQPQHF. The CDR3 region has the DNA TGCAGCGTTTCGACAGGGGATGATCAGCCCCAGCATTTT.